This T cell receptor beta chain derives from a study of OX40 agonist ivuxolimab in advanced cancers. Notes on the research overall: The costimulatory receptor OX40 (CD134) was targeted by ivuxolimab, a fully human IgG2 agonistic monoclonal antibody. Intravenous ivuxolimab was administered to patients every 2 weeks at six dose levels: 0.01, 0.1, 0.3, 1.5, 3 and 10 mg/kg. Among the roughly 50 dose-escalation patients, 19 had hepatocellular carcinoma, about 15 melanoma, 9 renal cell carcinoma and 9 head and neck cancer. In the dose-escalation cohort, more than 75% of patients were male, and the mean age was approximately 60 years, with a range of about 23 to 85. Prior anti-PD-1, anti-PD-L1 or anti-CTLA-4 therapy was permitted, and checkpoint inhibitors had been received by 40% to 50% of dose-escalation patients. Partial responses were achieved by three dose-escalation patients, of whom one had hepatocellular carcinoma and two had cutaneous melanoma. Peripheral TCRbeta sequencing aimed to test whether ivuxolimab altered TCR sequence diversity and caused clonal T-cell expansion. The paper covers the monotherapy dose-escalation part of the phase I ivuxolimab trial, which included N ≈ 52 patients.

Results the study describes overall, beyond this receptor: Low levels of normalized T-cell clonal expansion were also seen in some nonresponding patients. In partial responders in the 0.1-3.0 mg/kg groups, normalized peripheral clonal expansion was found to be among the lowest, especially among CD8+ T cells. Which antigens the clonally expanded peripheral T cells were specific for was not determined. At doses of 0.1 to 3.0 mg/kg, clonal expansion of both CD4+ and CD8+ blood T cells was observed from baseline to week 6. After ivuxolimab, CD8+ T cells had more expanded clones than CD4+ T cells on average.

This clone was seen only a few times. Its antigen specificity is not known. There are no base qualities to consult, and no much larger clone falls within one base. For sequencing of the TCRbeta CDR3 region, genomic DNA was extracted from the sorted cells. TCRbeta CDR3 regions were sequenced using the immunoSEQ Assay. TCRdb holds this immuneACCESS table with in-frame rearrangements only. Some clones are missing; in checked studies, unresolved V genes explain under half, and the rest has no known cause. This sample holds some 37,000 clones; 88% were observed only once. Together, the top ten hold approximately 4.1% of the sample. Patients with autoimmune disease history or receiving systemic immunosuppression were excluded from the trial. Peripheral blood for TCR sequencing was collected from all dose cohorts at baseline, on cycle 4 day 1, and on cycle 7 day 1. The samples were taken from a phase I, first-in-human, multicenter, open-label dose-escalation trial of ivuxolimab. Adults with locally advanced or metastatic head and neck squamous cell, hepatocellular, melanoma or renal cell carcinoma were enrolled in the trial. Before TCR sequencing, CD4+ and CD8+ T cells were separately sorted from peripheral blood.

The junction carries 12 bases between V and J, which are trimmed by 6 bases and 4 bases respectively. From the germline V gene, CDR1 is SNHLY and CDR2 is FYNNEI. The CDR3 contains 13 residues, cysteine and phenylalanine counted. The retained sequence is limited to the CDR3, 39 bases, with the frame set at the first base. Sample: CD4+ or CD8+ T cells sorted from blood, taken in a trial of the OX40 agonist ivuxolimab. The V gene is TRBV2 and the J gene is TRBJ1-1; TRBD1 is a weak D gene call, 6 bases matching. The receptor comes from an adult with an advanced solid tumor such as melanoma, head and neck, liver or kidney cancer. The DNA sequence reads TGTGCCAGCAGCTCGAGAGGGGGCACTGAAGCTTTCTTT. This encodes CASSSRGGTEAFF.